This T cell receptor (beta chain) was retrieved from a study of cytomegalovirus exposure and HLA in healthy donors. This clone has just one count. CDR3 length equals 16 residues. Germline CDR1 reads MNHNY; CDR2 reads SVGAGI (reference sequence). With 7 bases removed from V and 4 bases from J, the gap between germline ends came to 19 bases. Sequencing used immunoSEQ multiplex PCR; TCRdb keeps in-frame clones, though not all of them. The data contain 120,000 to 150,000 clones, about 91% of them singletons. The chain uses TRBV6-6 and TRBJ2-2, with a possible D match to TRBD2 (7 bases). Input material: PBMCs. The TCR was taken from a man younger than 35 in good health and CMV-seropositive. This CDR3 is CASNPNGGAGTGELFF. CDR3 in DNA: TGTGCCAGCAACCCTAATGGGGGGGCGGGCACCGGGGAGCTGTTTTTT.